These T cell receptor beta chains were read from a single sample in a study of T cell responses to AZD1222 COVID-19 vaccine. This table comes from immunoSEQ multiplex PCR, and its TCRdb copy is limited to in-frame clones, with some not included. The table includes 90,000 to 100,000 clones, around nine tenths detected once. Material: peripheral blood, obtained on day 0 of AZD1222 vaccination. These receptors came from an adult in good health. Each CDR3 is given with its conserved first and last residue. D genes are given only for firm matches. Size is stated for part of the rows, as once, few or many counts, or as a class when the clone is expanded.

j_call clone_size d_call v_call cdr3_aa cdr3_nt
TRBJ2-2 - - TRBV11-3 CASSLELNTGELFF TGTGCCAGCAGCTTAGAGCTGAACACCGGGGAGCTGTTTTTT
TRBJ1-6 - TRBD1 TRBV7-9 CASSSGTGRNSPLHF TGTGCCAGCAGCTCCGGGACAGGGCGCAATTCACCCCTCCACTTT
TRBJ1-4 - TRBD1 TRBV30 CAFRTDRSEKLFF TGTGCCTTTCGGACGGACAGGAGCGAAAAACTGTTTTTT
TRBJ2-7 - - TRBV7-2 CASSLGPSDFYEQYF TGTGCCAGCAGCTTAGGTCCTAGCGACTTCTACGAGCAGTACTTC
TRBJ2-7 - TRBD1 TRBV11-2 CASSLSDRGLSYEQYF TGTGCCAGCAGCTTAAGCGACAGGGGCCTCTCCTACGAGCAGTACTTC
TRBJ1-1 - - TRBV2 CASSVGPRAPEAFF TGTGCCAGCAGTGTGGGCCCTCGTGCTCCTGAAGCTTTCTTT
TRBJ1-6 - - TRBV4-2 CASSQARTGYNSPLHF TGTGCCAGCAGCCAAGCCCGGACGGGGTATAATTCACCCCTCCACTTT
TRBJ1-2 - - TRBV7-2 CASSLVLGAQDYGYTF TGTGCCAGCAGCTTAGTTCTGGGGGCGCAGGACTATGGCTACACCTTC
TRBJ1-6 - - TRBV2 CASRGHSFYNSPLHF TGTGCCAGCAGGGGACATAGCTTCTATAATTCACCCCTCCACTTT
TRBJ2-5 - - TRBV7-9 CASSGGAQETQYF TGTGCCAGCAGCGGAGGGGCTCAAGAGACCCAGTACTTC
TRBJ1-2 - TRBD1 TRBV9 CASSPGGIDGYTF TGTGCCAGCAGTCCAGGGGGGATAGATGGCTACACCTTC
TRBJ2-3 - - TRBV11-3 CASSLRRTTDTQYF TGTGCCAGCAGCTTACGCAGGACCACAGATACGCAGTATTTT
TRBJ2-3 - - TRBV28 CASSLTDTQYF TGTGCCAGCAGCCTCACAGATACGCAGTATTTT
TRBJ2-7 - TRBD2 TRBV7-2 CASSLGLASYEQYF TGTGCCAGCAGCTTGGGACTAGCGTCCTACGAGCAGTACTTC
TRBJ2-7 few - TRBV2 CAASKTRWTTYEQYF TGTGCCGCCAGCAAGACACGCTGGACCACCTACGAGCAGTACTTC
TRBJ1-5 - - TRBV18 CASSPGGVSNQPQHF TGTGCCAGCTCACCAGGGGGGGTAAGCAATCAGCCCCAGCATTTT
TRBJ1-4 - - TRBV5-1 CASSLSSGDEKLFF TGCGCCAGCAGCTTGTCTTCAGGGGATGAAAAACTGTTTTTT
TRBJ2-3 - TRBD2 TRBV6-1 CASSGLAGEPSTDTQYF TGTGCCAGCAGTGGACTAGCGGGAGAACCTAGCACAGATACGCAGTATTTT
TRBJ2-1 - TRBD2 TRBV9 CASSASGSYNEQFF TGTGCCAGCAGTGCTAGCGGGTCCTACAATGAGCAGTTCTTC
TRBJ2-2 - - TRBV7-8 CASSPFRSGELFF TGTGCCAGCAGCCCCTTCAGGTCCGGGGAGCTGTTTTTT
TRBJ2-1 once TRBD2 TRBV2 CASGPGLHYNEQFF TGTGCCAGCGGGCCGGGACTACATTACAATGAGCAGTTCTTC
TRBJ2-1 once - TRBV7-2 CASSLRGGSPYNEQFF TGTGCCAGCAGCTTACGGGGTGGGAGTCCATACAATGAGCAGTTCTTC
TRBJ2-7 once - TRBV4-1 CASSQEWEAPYEQYF TGCGCCAGCAGCCAAGAATGGGAGGCTCCCTACGAGCAGTACTTC
TRBJ2-7 - - TRBV18 CASSLMDAYEQYF TGTGCCAGCTCACTTATGGATGCCTACGAGCAGTACTTC
TRBJ1-2 - TRBD1 TRBV24-1 CATSRDRVQGYTF TGTGCCACCAGTAGGGACAGGGTGCAAGGCTACACCTTC
TRBJ2-5 - - TRBV19 CASTGGASGETQYF TGTGCCAGTACTGGGGGCGCTTCAGGAGAGACCCAGTACTTC
TRBJ2-7 - - TRBV5-6 CASSLSGTTAYEQYF TGTGCCAGCAGCTTGTCTGGGACAACTGCCTACGAGCAGTACTTC
TRBJ2-1 - - TRBV11-2 CASSPSGDEQFF TGTGCCAGCAGCCCGTCGGGCGATGAGCAGTTCTTC
TRBJ2-6 - - TRBV18 CASSPRSGANVLTF TGTGCCAGCTCACCACGTTCTGGGGCCAACGTCCTGACTTTC